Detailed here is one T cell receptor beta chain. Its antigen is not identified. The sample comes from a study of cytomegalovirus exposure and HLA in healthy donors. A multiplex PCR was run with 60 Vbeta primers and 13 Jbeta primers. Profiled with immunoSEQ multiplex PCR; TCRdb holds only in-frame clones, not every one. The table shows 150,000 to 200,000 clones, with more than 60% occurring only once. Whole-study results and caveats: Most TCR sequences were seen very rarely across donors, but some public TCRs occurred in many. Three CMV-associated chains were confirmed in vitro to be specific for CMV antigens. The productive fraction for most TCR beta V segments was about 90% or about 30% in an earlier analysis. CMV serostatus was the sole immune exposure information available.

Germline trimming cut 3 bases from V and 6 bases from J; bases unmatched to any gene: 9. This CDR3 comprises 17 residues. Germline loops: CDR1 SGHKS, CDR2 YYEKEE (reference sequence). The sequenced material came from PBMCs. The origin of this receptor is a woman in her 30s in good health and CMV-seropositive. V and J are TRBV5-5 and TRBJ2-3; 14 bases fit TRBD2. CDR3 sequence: CASSYTGTSGSGDTQYF. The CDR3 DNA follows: TGTGCCAGCAGCTACACCGGGACTAGCGGGAGTGGGGATACGCAGTATTTT. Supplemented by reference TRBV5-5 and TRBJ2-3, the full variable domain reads DAGVTQSPTHLIKTRGQQVTLRCSPISGHKSVSWYQQVLGQGPQFIFQYYEKEERGRGNFPDRFSARQFPNYSSELNVNALLLGDSALYLCASSYTGTSGSGDTQYFGPGTRLTVL.